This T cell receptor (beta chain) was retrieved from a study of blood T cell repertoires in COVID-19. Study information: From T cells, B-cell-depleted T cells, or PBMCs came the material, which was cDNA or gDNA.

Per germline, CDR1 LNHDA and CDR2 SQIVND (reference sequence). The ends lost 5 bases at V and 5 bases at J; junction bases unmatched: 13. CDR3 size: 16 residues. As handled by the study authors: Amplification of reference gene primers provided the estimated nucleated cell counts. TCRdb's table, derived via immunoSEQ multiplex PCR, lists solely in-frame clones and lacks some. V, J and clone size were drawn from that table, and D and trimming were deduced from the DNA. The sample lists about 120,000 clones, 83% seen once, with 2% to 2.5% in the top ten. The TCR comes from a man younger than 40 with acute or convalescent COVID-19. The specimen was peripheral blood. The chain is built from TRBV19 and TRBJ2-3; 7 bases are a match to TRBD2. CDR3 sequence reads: CASSPHLGAGEDTQYF. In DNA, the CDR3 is TGTGCCAGTAGTCCTCACCTCGGGGCGGGGGAAGATACGCAGTATTTT.